The 24 T cell receptor beta chains given below trace back to one sample, sequenced in a study of STAT5B mutations in CD4+ large granular lymphocyte leukemia. The repertoire was sequenced with immunoSEQ multiplex PCR; TCRdb's copy has only in-frame clones and lacks some. The data contain some 30,000 clones, over 80% of them singletons. Sequenced input: CD4+ T cells from blood buffy coats. Source of these receptors: a human donor in good health.

The V and J genes are TRBV19 and TRBJ1-3, with D perhaps matching TRBD1 (5 bases). The CDR3 covers 16 residues. Germline values: CDR1 LNHDA, CDR2 SQIVND (reference sequence). V was pared by 3 bases and J by 2 bases, with 14 bases between. CDR3 in DNA: TGTGCCAGTAGTATCGCCGGGACCCAGACTGGAAACACCATATATTTT. This codes for CASSIAGTQTGNTIYF.

The chain is built from TRBV7-9 and TRBJ2-3; D ambiguous. V gave up 5 bases and J gave up 5 bases, with 17 bases separating them. The germline CDR1 and CDR2 sequences are SEHNR and FQNEAQ (reference sequence). The CDR3 loop spans 15 amino acids. CDR3: CASSRDGTWRDTQYF. Written as DNA, the CDR3 is TGTGCCAGCAGCCGCGACGGTACTTGGAGAGATACGCAGTATTTT.

The sample holds a few counts of this clone. V and J are TRBV4-3 and TRBJ1-2; unclear D gene. The CDR3 covers 14 residues. Trimming pared 0 bases from V and 7 bases from J, leaving 12 bases between. Germline V gives CDR1 LGHNA, CDR2 YSLEER. The CDR3 region is CASSQDLIRVGYTF. The CDR3, as DNA: TGCGCCAGCAGCCAAGATCTTATTAGGGTTGGCTACACCTTC.

The gene calls are TRBV4-1 and TRBJ2-1; D gene uncertain. With 3 bases removed from V and 2 bases from J, the gap between germline ends came to 14 bases. Germline CDR1 and CDR2: MGHRA and YSYEKL. CDR3 length: 16 amino acids. CDR3 nucleotides: TGCGCCAGCAGCCACATAGGTACCCACCCCTACAATGAGCAGTTCTTC. Its translation is CASSHIGTHPYNEQFF.

The V gene is TRBV5-4, the J gene TRBJ2-5; D might be TRBD2 (5 bases). CDR3 length: 15 residues. Trimming left V 3 bases short and J 1 base short, with 13 bases between. Germline CDR1 SGHNT, CDR2 YYREEE (reference sequence). CDR3 in DNA: TGTGCCAGCAGCTGGGGTGGGAGCCGCCAAGAGACCCAGTACTTC. Its protein is CASSWGGSRQETQYF.

The chain has TRBV28 and TRBJ1-5; possibly TRBD1 for D (5 bases). Deletions cut 3 bases from V and 0 bases from J, with 9 bases between. Germline loops: CDR1 MDHEN, CDR2 SYDVKM. This CDR3 spans 15 amino acids. Here the CDR3 reads CASSLRGDSNQPQHF. CDR3 sequence (DNA): TGTGCCAGCAGTTTGAGGGGAGATAGCAATCAGCCCCAGCATTTT.

The V gene is TRBV5-1, the J gene TRBJ2-2; 7 bases map to TRBD2. The germline CDR1 and CDR2 sequences are SGHRS and YFSETQ. J lost 2 bases, V lost 1 base, and 5 bases had no gene match. This CDR3 contains 16 residues. CDR3 DNA sequence: TGCGCCAGCAGCTTGCATCCAGCGGGAAACACCGGGGAGCTGTTTTTT. This gives the protein CASSLHPAGNTGELFF.

This clone was counted a few times. The V call is TRBV10-1, the J call TRBJ2-7, with 8 bases fitting TRBD1. The CDR3 extends over 15 amino acids. From germline, CDR1 is WNHNN and CDR2 SYGVQD (reference sequence). V shed 3 bases and J 5 bases; nucleotides not matched to a gene: 9. CDR3 in DNA: TGCGCCAGCAGTGATAGGAGGACAGGGTCGCACGAGCAGTACTTC. Translating it yields CASSDRRTGSHEQYF.

This clone was found a few times. The chain is built from TRBV18 and TRBJ2-7; 8 bases align to TRBD1. Looked up from germline, CDR1 is KGHSH and CDR2 is LQKENI. With V trimmed by 0 bases and J by 6 bases, 4 bases remained unmatched. The CDR3 runs to 14 residues. This CDR3 reads CASSPPDRASEQYF. The CDR3 coding sequence is TGTGCCAGCTCACCACCGGACAGGGCGTCCGAGCAGTACTTC.

The chain uses TRBV5-1 and TRBJ1-6; D unresolved. Trimming removed 0 bases from V and 3 bases from J, with 7 bases in between. CDR1 and CDR2 (germline): SGHRS, YFSETQ. The CDR3 length is 15 residues. CDR3 in amino acids: CASSLELNYNSPLHF. CDR3 nucleotide sequence: TGCGCCAGCAGCTTGGAGTTAAACTATAATTCACCCCTCCACTTT.

The chain recombines TRBV6-5 with TRBJ2-7; TRBD1 matches at 12 bases. CDR3 length: 13 amino acids. Per the germline V gene, CDR1 is MNHEY and CDR2 is SVGAGI. J was trimmed by 7 bases and V by 5 bases; bases with no gene match: 3. In nucleotides, the CDR3 is TGTGCCAGCAGTGGGACAGGGGGCTTAGAGCAGTACTTC. Translated: CASSGTGGLEQYF.

This sequence joins TRBV19 and TRBJ2-2, with unresolved D. Germline V gives CDR1 LNHDA, CDR2 SQIVND (reference sequence). The CDR3 runs to 15 residues. Deletions cut 3 bases from V and 2 bases from J, with 10 bases between. The CDR3 here is CASSINTVNTGELFF. The CDR3 DNA is TGTGCCAGTAGTATCAATACAGTTAACACCGGGGAGCTGTTTTTT. Full variable domain (outside the CDR3, taken from reference TRBV19 and TRBJ2-2): DGGITQSPKYLFRKEGQNVTLSCEQNLNHDAMYWYRQDPGQGLRLIYYSQIVNDFQKGDIAEGYSVSREKKESFPLTVTSAQKNPTAFYLCASSINTVNTGELFFGEGSRLTVL.

This sequence joins TRBV4-2 and TRBJ2-1; the D gene is possibly TRBD2 (6 bases). Per germline, CDR1 LGHNA and CDR2 YNFKEQ. Trimming stripped 0 bases from V and 8 bases from J, with 14 bases between. The CDR3 covers 15 residues. CDR3 in DNA: TGTGCCAGCAGCCAAGAACTAGCAACCAACCATGAGCAGTTCTTC. Its protein product is CASSQELATNHEQFF.

The chain couples TRBV27 to TRBJ1-2, with D maybe TRBD1 (5 bases). Between the trimmed V and J ends, which lost 3 bases and 8 bases, there was a span of 19 bases. The CDR3 sequence is 15 residues long. Germline CDR1 and CDR2: MNHEY and SMNVEV (reference sequence). The CDR3 DNA follows: TGTGCCAGCAGTTTGGGGGGGAAGCTTTACGGGGGCTACACCTTC. Translation: CASSLGGKLYGGYTF.

This clone was recorded only once. The V and J genes are TRBV6-6 and TRBJ2-1; D could derive from TRBD1 or TRBD2 (5 bases each). This CDR3 comprises 13 residues. Germline V gene sequence: CDR1 MNHNY, CDR2 SVGAGI (reference sequence). V shed 7 bases and J shed 8 bases, with 15 bases lying between them. The CDR3 DNA sequence: TGTGCCAGCACCGTTAATGGGGGATATGAGCAGTTCTTC. Its protein is CASTVNGGYEQFF.

This chain joins TRBV28 and TRBJ2-5; 11 bases are shared with TRBD2. The CDR3 has 14 residues. Per the germline V gene, CDR1 is MDHEN and CDR2 is SYDVKM. J lost 5 bases, V lost 8 bases, and 7 bases had no gene match. The CDR3 sequence: CASLTSGVGETQYF. The CDR3 bases are TGTGCCAGCTTGACTAGCGGGGTAGGGGAGACCCAGTACTTC. Combining the CDR3 with reference TRBV28 and TRBJ2-5 gives the whole variable domain DVKVTQSSRYLVKRTGEKVFLECVQDMDHENMFWYRQDPGLGLRLIYFSYDVKMKEKGDIPEGYSVSREKKERFSLILESASTNQTSMYLCASLTSGVGETQYFGPGTRLLVL.

The chain has TRBV28 and TRBJ1-2, with D possibly being TRBD1 (5 bases). Germline-derived CDR1 and CDR2 are MDHEN and SYDVKM. This CDR3 is 13 amino acids long. V lost 7 bases and J 4 bases, leaving 13 bases between the germline ends. This CDR3 is CASTLGTGYGYTF. The CDR3 DNA sequence: TGTGCCAGCACCTTGGGGACCGGCTATGGCTACACCTTC.

This rearrangement joins TRBV5-1 to TRBJ2-7; 7 nucleotides agree with TRBD2. This CDR3 has 14 amino acids. V dropped 4 bases and J dropped 4; count of bases not matched to a gene: 8. Per the germline V gene, CDR1 is SGHRS and CDR2 is YFSETQ. CDR3 DNA: TGCGCCAGCAGCCGGGGGGTTGGAGGGTACGAGCAGTACTTC. Translated: CASSRGVGGYEQYF.

The rearrangement links TRBV29-1 to TRBJ1-4, with D possibly matching TRBD1 (6 bases). V was shortened by 4 bases and J by 8 bases, with 14 bases between the two germline ends. The CDR3 loop spans 13 amino acids. The germline CDR1 and CDR2 sequences are SQVTM and ANQGSEA. CDR3 bases: TGCAGCGTTGCCCGGGGGCTCAGAGAAAAACTGTTTTTT. Its protein is CSVARGLREKLFF.

V and J are TRBV19 and TRBJ2-3; TRBD2 matches 14 bases. The CDR3 has 15 residues. J lost 4 bases, V lost 6 bases, and 3 bases had no gene match. Germline CDR1 and CDR2: LNHDA and SQIVND (reference sequence). CDR3: CASSPGLAGADTQYF. The CDR3, as DNA: TGTGCCAGTAGCCCGGGACTAGCGGGAGCAGATACGCAGTATTTT.

The chain couples TRBV6-1 to TRBJ2-3; TRBD2 matches 9 bases. Germline-derived CDR1 and CDR2 are MNHNS and SASEGT. V was pared by 7 bases and J by 5 bases, with 10 bases of the junction left unmatched. CDR3 size: 15 residues. The CDR3 sequence: CASIVIAGGVDTQYF. CDR3 sequence (DNA): TGTGCCAGCATTGTGATTGCGGGAGGGGTAGATACGCAGTATTTT.

In its sample, this clone was seen a few times. The chain couples TRBV19 to TRBJ1-5; no clear D. CDR3 length: 13 residues. Per the germline V gene, CDR1 is LNHDA and CDR2 is SQIVND (reference sequence). V lost 6 bases to trimming and J lost 6 bases, with 12 bases between them. CDR3 sequence: CASRTSYGQPQHF. The CDR3 DNA follows: TGTGCCAGTAGAACCTCTTATGGTCAGCCCCAGCATTTT. Full variable domain (missing parts from reference TRBV19 and TRBJ1-5): DGGITQSPKYLFRKEGQNVTLSCEQNLNHDAMYWYRQDPGQGLRLIYYSQIVNDFQKGDIAEGYSVSREKKESFPLTVTSAQKNPTAFYLCASRTSYGQPQHFGDGTRLSIL.

The chain joins TRBV5-6 to TRBJ2-4; the D is unclear. The germline V and J ends were trimmed by 1 base and 4 bases, with 21 bases remaining between them. Germline CDR1 reads SGHDT; CDR2 reads YYEEEE. This CDR3 contains 18 residues. CDR3 amino acids: CASSLRSWAEQQKNIQYF. CDR3 DNA: TGTGCCAGCAGCTTGCGTTCTTGGGCAGAACAGCAGAAAAACATTCAGTACTTC. Looking up the rest from reference TRBV5-6 and TRBJ2-4 gives the full variable domain: DAGVTQSPTHLIKTRGQQVTLRCSPKSGHDTVSWYQQALGQGPQFIFQYYEEEERQRGNFPDRFSGHQFPNYSSELNVNALLLGDSALYLCASSLRSWAEQQKNIQYFGAGTRLSVL.

This clone appeared once. This sequence joins TRBV28 and TRBJ1-2, with D perhaps matching TRBD1 (6 bases). Germline V gene lookup returns CDR1 MDHEN and CDR2 SYDVKM. The CDR3 extends over 15 amino acids. V lost 2 bases and J 5 bases, leaving 15 bases between the germline ends. CDR3 amino acids: CASSLRRGLGYGYTF. CDR3 coding DNA: TGTGCCAGCAGTTTACGTCGGGGGCTCGGGTATGGCTACACCTTC.